The table lists the clone carrying this TCR beta chain with many counts. Its antigen is not known. The entry originates in a study of T cells in Graves' hyperthyroidism and ophthalmopathy. Study conclusions and caveats: Model-based prediction identified ophthalmopathy a median about 7 months prior to its onset. Blood shared most expanded thyroid clonotypes above 0.001.

RNA transcripts served as the template for amplifying TCR beta CDR3 regions. The primer set for the first-round RT-PCR of the TCR CDR3 was HTBI. TCRdb ran MiXCR on the multiplex PCR reads and lists one entry per CDR3 protein. The data show under 300,000 distinct CDR3 sequences, approximately 14% seen once. The patients, who ranged from 18 to 65 in age, presented with newly diagnosed hyperthyroidism lasting under 2 months. The CDR3 contains 12 residues. Germline V gene sequence: CDR1 MDHEN, CDR2 SYDVKM. Trimming cost V 3 bases and J 5 bases, with 8 bases left between them. Sequenced material: blood. This TCR came from a woman between 35 and 50 years old with Graves' hyperthyroidism that later progressed to Graves' ophthalmopathy. V and J are TRBV28 and TRBJ2-7; D is unclear. The CDR3 here is CASSLLLDEQYF. The CDR3 nucleotides read TGTGCCAGCAGTTTGCTCCTCGACGAGCAGTACTTC.